The TCR beta chain under discussion was sequenced for a study of radiotherapy plus CTLA-4 blockade in lung cancer. Whole-study context: Of the patients, over 15% showed objective responses and under 40% attained disease control.

Overall study results and limits: Early clone dynamics of blood T cells, plus interferon-beta, reportedly predicted response best. In blood, TCR clones derived from the tumor expanded after radiotherapy plus ipilimumab.

Note on this clone: As yet, its antigen is unknown.

There are 15 residues in the CDR3. V lost 4 bases, J lost 0 bases, and 12 bases lay in between. Germline V CDR1 and CDR2: LGHNA, YSLEER. The protocol was immunoSEQ multiplex PCR, while the TCRdb copy is restricted to in-frame clones and leaves out a portion. The sample lists tens of thousands of clones, roughly three quarters seen once, with approximately 4.5% in the top ten. This clonotype originated in a human donor with non-small cell lung cancer whose response to radiotherapy plus ipilimumab could not be evaluated. This sequence joins TRBV4-3 and TRBJ1-2; D not resolved. The input for sequencing was peripheral blood, taken from a patient treated with radiotherapy plus ipilimumab. The CDR3 loop reads CASSLLGDTNYGYTF. The CDR3 coding sequence is TGCGCCAGCAGCCTGCTGGGAGACACTAACTATGGCTACACCTTC.